A single sample is the source of the 20 T cell receptor beta chains below, sequenced in a study of blood T cell repertoires in COVID-19. Libraries were prepared by immunoSEQ multiplex PCR; TCRdb keeps only in-frame clonotypes and omits some of them. This table holds 200,000 to 300,000 clones, more than 75% found once. The sequenced sample consisted of peripheral blood. These receptors all come from a woman aged 30 to 39 who had recovered from COVID-19.

The chain couples TRBV2 to TRBJ1-4; 8 nucleotides agree with TRBD1. J was trimmed by 7 bases and V by 6 bases; bases with no gene match: 7. Germline V gene lookup returns CDR1 SNHLY and CDR2 FYNNEI. This CDR3 region has 14 residues. CDR3 loop: CASRVTGGREKLFF. The CDR3 DNA sequence: TGTGCCAGCAGAGTTACAGGGGGGCGTGAAAAACTGTTTTTT.

This chain links TRBV4-1 with TRBJ2-7; D is unresolved. Germline lookup yields CDR1 MGHRA and CDR2 YSYEKL. CDR3 length: 13 residues. Trimming removed 2 bases at V and 3 bases at J, with 8 bases between. CDR3 coding DNA: TGCGCCAGCAGCCAATATAACGGCTACGAGCAGTACTTC. It translates to CASSQYNGYEQYF.

The gene calls are TRBV4-1 and TRBJ2-1; TRBD1 is a possible D gene (6 bases). The germline V and J ends were trimmed by 0 bases and 4 bases, with 10 bases remaining between them. The CDR3 length is 15 residues. Germline CDR1 and CDR2: MGHRA and YSYEKL. CDR3 region: CASSQEWGPYNEQFF. DNA for the CDR3: TGCGCCAGCAGCCAAGAGTGGGGGCCTTACAATGAGCAGTTCTTC.

This chain joins TRBV5-6 and TRBJ1-2; weak D call: TRBD1 (6 bases). Germline-derived CDR1 and CDR2 are SGHDT and YYEEEE. The length of the CDR3 is 12 residues. Trimming cost V 4 bases and J 5 bases, with 9 bases left between them. CDR3 sequence reads: CASSLTGYGYTF. The CDR3 DNA is TGTGCCAGCAGCCTGACAGGTTATGGCTACACCTTC.

The chain links TRBV28 to TRBJ2-1; TRBD1 aligns across 7 bases. The J segment lost 15 bases and the V segment lost 3 bases, leaving 17 bases of the junction unmatched. The germline gives CDR1 MDHEN, CDR2 SYDVKM. The CDR3 spans 15 residues. The CDR3 loop reads CASSFSGQRRVGAFF. CDR3 nucleotide sequence: TGTGCCAGCAGTTTCTCGGGACAGAGGCGCGTGGGGGCGTTCTTC.

This clone was seen once. This sequence joins TRBV4-1 and TRBJ2-7; 7 bases map to TRBD2. CDR3 size: 15 residues. Germline V gene sequence: CDR1 MGHRA, CDR2 YSYEKL. V gave up 0 bases and J gave up 3 bases; unmatched junction bases: 5. Written as DNA, the CDR3 is TGCGCCAGCAGCCAAGAAGGACTAGGAGGCTACGAGCAGTACTTC. Amino acids: CASSQEGLGGYEQYF.

DNA for the CDR3: TGTGCCAGCGATCCTGGAGGGAATCAGCCCCAGCATTTT. It codes for CASDPGGNQPQHF. The V call is TRBV2, the J call TRBJ1-5; D gene unclear. This CDR3 comprises 13 residues. CDR1 and CDR2 from the germline V gene are SNHLY and FYNNEI. Between the trimmed V and J ends, which lost 8 bases and 4 bases, there was a span of 12 bases.

The V and J genes are TRBV13 and TRBJ1-4; TRBD1 aligns across 9 bases. The CDR3 sequence is 15 residues long. V was clipped by 5 bases and J by 5 bases; unmatched bases: 6. CDR1 is PRHDT, CDR2 FYEKMQ, per germline (reference sequence). The CDR3 loop is CASSATGTGNEKLFF. CDR3 DNA: TGTGCCAGCAGCGCCACCGGGACAGGGAATGAAAAACTGTTTTTT.

The chain uses TRBV7-9 and TRBJ2-1; 14 bases map to TRBD2. V was clipped by 5 bases and J by 7 bases; unmatched bases: 7. The CDR3 totals 16 residues. Germline V gene data show CDR1 as SEHNR and CDR2 as FQNEAQ (reference sequence). CDR3 in DNA: TGTGCCAGCAGCGCAAGGACTAGCGGGGGGTTTAATGAGCAGTTCTTC. Amino acid sequence: CASSARTSGGFNEQFF.

The CDR3 coding sequence is TGTGCCAGCAGTCAAACCGGGACTTGGCTCTATGGCTACACCTTC. Amino acids: CASSQTGTWLYGYTF. The chain uses TRBV27 and TRBJ1-2, with a tentative D call TRBD1 (5 bases). The CDR3 extends over 15 amino acids. Trimming pared 5 bases from V and 4 bases from J, leaving 17 bases between. CDR1 is MNHEY, CDR2 SMNVEV, per germline (reference sequence).

The chain links TRBV10-3 to TRBJ2-3, with 9 bases that match TRBD2. V lost 8 bases, J lost 0 bases, and 3 bases stayed unmatched. CDR3 length: 14 amino acids. The germline gives CDR1 ENHRY, CDR2 SYGVKD. CDR3 DNA: TGTGCCATCCTAGCGGGGCTGAGCACAGATACGCAGTATTTT. Translated, it gives CAILAGLSTDTQYF.

The gene calls are TRBV6-5 and TRBJ2-7, with TRBD1 as a possible D gene (6 bases). The CDR3 has 14 amino acids. Germline V gene sequence: CDR1 MNHEY, CDR2 SVGAGI. Between the trimmed V and J ends, which lost 8 bases and 0 bases, there was a span of 14 bases. CDR3 region: CASDRSTGSYEQYF. The CDR3 DNA sequence: TGTGCCAGCGACAGGTCTACCGGCTCCTACGAGCAGTACTTC.

V gene TRBV7-2 combines with J gene TRBJ2-7; 12 nucleotides agree with TRBD2. CDR1 SGHTA and CDR2 FQGNSA come from the germline V gene. Trimming removed 8 bases from V and 4 bases from J; junction bases left unmatched: 9. The CDR3 consists of 15 residues. The CDR3 sequence is CASSRASGGEYEQYF. CDR3 nucleotides: TGTGCCAGCTCGCGGGCTAGCGGGGGGGAATACGAGCAGTACTTC.

The V and J genes are TRBV5-1 and TRBJ1-4; tentative D call: TRBD1 (6 bases). Germline values: CDR1 SGHRS, CDR2 YFSETQ. The CDR3 runs 15 residues. V dropped 4 bases and J dropped 7 bases, with 17 bases sitting between them. Written as DNA, the CDR3 is TGCGCCAGCAGCCCCCGAGGGGGGGCTGGTGAAAAACTGTTTTTT. Encoded protein: CASSPRGGAGEKLFF.

The chain couples TRBV19 to TRBJ2-5; 15 nucleotides line up with TRBD2. The CDR3 is 18 amino acids. Germline V gives CDR1 LNHDA, CDR2 SQIVND (reference sequence). V lost 1 base, J lost 5 bases, and 8 bases stayed unmatched. This chain's CDR3 is CASSIGRTSGGALETQYF. In nucleotides, the CDR3 is TGTGCCAGTAGTATAGGACGGACTAGCGGGGGGGCTTTGGAGACCCAGTACTTC.

The sample holds a few counts of this clone. This rearrangement joins TRBV14 to TRBJ2-7, with 7 bases matching TRBD2. This CDR3 is 15 amino acids long. Germline lookup yields CDR1 SGHDN and CDR2 FVKESK. V trimming: 3 bases; J trimming: 3 bases; junction bases outside the gene matches: 8. The CDR3 coding sequence is TGTGCCAGCAGCCATCGAGCGGGAATCCGCTACGAGCAGTACTTC. Encoded protein: CASSHRAGIRYEQYF.

V is TRBV11-2 and J is TRBJ1-5, with unresolved D. CDR3 length equals 16 residues. Trimming removed 6 bases at V and 0 bases at J, with 15 bases between. Germline CDR1 is SGHAT and CDR2 is FQNNGV. The DNA for the CDR3 is TGTGCCAGCAGACTAAGGAAGTTATATAGCAATCAGCCCCAGCATTTT. Its protein product is CASRLRKLYSNQPQHF.

CDR3 nucleotides: TGTGCCAGCAGTGATACAGGGGACACTGAAGCTTTCTTT. Its protein product is CASSDTGDTEAFF. The V gene is TRBV6-1, the J gene TRBJ1-1; 7 positions agree with TRBD1. Germline CDR1 MNHNS, CDR2 SASEGT. Trimming removed 3 bases from V and 3 bases from J; junction bases left unmatched: 1. The CDR3 is 13 residues long.

This clone was recorded at least ten times. J is TRBJ1-3 and V is TRBV7-9, with D perhaps TRBD1 (6 bases). V lost 4 bases and J lost 2, with 18 bases in between. The CDR3 is 17 residues long. Germline V gene data show CDR1 as SEHNR and CDR2 as FQNEAQ (reference sequence). In DNA form, the CDR3 reads TGTGCCAGCAGCTACACCGGACCCCAGGGGACTGGAAACACCATATATTTT. Its translation: CASSYTGPQGTGNTIYF.

The chain joins TRBV3-1 (or the pseudogene TRBV3-2) to TRBJ1-6; 10 bases agree with TRBD1. Germline V CDR1 and CDR2: LGHDT, YNNKEL (reference sequence). This CDR3 is 15 amino acids long. V trimming: 5 bases; J trimming: 7 bases; junction bases outside the gene matches: 5. The CDR3: CASSASTGGNSPLHF. DNA for the CDR3: TGTGCCAGCAGCGCCTCGACAGGGGGCAATTCACCCCTCCACTTT.